This T cell receptor (beta chain) was recovered during a study of T cells in Graves' hyperthyroidism and ophthalmopathy. Amplification of TCR beta CDR3 regions was performed using RNA transcripts as template. The HTBI primer set was used in a first-round RT-PCR of the TCR CDR3. MiXCR was run by TCRdb on the multiplex PCR reads, yielding one entry per CDR3 protein. The sample shows around 690,000 distinct CDR3 sequences, more than 20% of them seen only once. Trimming cost V 4 bases and J 3 bases; bases outside gene matches: 8. The CDR3 contains 16 residues. The V gene's germline CDR1 is SGHRS and CDR2 YFSETQ.

The chain is built from TRBV5-1 and TRBJ2-1; 9 bases fit TRBD1. The sample was blood. The TCR comes from a man aged 25-45 years with Graves' ophthalmopathy. In DNA, the CDR3 is TGCGCCAGCAGCAGCGCCGGGACAGGGAACTACAATGAGCAGTTCTTC. Translated, it gives CASSSAGTGNYNEQFF.